A selection of T cell receptor beta chains follows, all from one sample in a study of read filtering for tumor transcriptome and immune sequencing. TCRdb re-called the reads through MiXCR, storing one row per CDR3 protein. Among 65,000 or so distinct CDR3 sequences, roughly 19% were seen once, and the ten largest hold under 13%. Sequenced: a population of CD138-negative cells sorted from bone marrow. The receptors stem from a donor over 35 with multiple myeloma. Both conserved end residues are part of each CDR3. Fields, in order: CDR3 length, V gene, J gene, CDR3 protein.

>13|TRBV3-1|TRBJ1-5
CASSQTWNQPQHF
>16|TRBV4-1|TRBJ1-1
CASSQYITGSDTEAFF
>14|TRBV10-3|TRBJ2-1
CAISDVQSNNEQFF
>15|TRBV20-1|TRBJ2-7
CSATRRGLESYEQYF
>13|TRBV2|TRBJ2-5
CASSDRTRETQYF
>15|TRBV12-3/TRBV12-4|TRBJ2-7
CASSFGTGGAVEQYF
>17|TRBV19|TRBJ1-4
CASSPTGGQGAGEKLFF
>17|TRBV15|TRBJ2-2
CATSRDLAGGTRGELFF
>11|TRBV20-1|TRBJ2-5
CSARRTETQYF
>14|TRBV7-9|TRBJ2-5
CASSLDRGQETQYF
>16|TRBV18|TRBJ1-4
CASSPRQAGANEKLFF
>16|TRBV29-1|TRBJ2-1
CSVEDRQGVSYNEQFF
>14|TRBV7-2|TRBJ1-1
CASQLGTPNTETFF
>13|TRBV6-1|TRBJ2-3
CASTTGAGDTQYF
>16|TRBV7-9|TRBJ2-2
CALPGELASITGELFF
>16|TRBV23-1|TRBJ1-5
CASSHSGGAENQPQHF
>10|TRBV2|TRBJ2-1
CASRTSGSFF
>14|TRBV5-1|TRBJ2-2
CASSLDRRTGELFF
>12|TRBV20-1|TRBJ2-3
CSARGGADTQYF
>14|TRBV29-1|TRBJ2-7
CSVETSGYSYEQYF
>15|TRBV7-8|TRBJ2-2
CASQRREGGTGELFF
>14|TRBV28|TRBJ2-3
CASSFTRSTDTQYF
>13|TRBV7-6|TRBJ1-1
CASSRQLNTEAFF
>13|TRBV5-1|TRBJ2-3
CASSDDSTDTQYF
>14|TRBV28|TRBJ1-5
CASSPGIGFKPQHF
>13|TRBV5-1|TRBJ2-3
CASSLGITDTQYF
>15|TRBV6-1|TRBJ1-3
CASREQRISGNTIYF
>16|TRBV6-5|TRBJ2-3
CASSFGTSGISFTQYF
>15|TRBV27|TRBJ2-1
CASSLMARGFNEQFF
>14|TRBV2|TRBJ2-3
CASKISLDTDTQYF
>13|TRBV7-2|TRBJ2-1
CASSLVSYNEQFF
>15|TRBV7-9|TRBJ2-1
CASSLVSGSYNEQFF
>19|TRBV6-6|TRBJ1-5
CASSYLPGQGAASNQPQHF
>14|TRBV7-9|TRBJ2-4
CASSLGKPEDIQYF
>13|TRBV6-5|TRBJ2-7
CASSLDGPYEQYF
>16|TRBV7-2|TRBJ2-3
CASSYKRGGGTDTQYF
>15|TRBV5-6|TRBJ2-2
CASSQPSGSTGELFF
>14|TRBV20-1|TRBJ2-7
CSARVPTSSYEQYF
>16|TRBV14|TRBJ1-1
CASSGQGAVRSTEAFF
>11|TRBV6-6|TRBJ2-5
CASSPLDAQYF
>17|TRBV24-1|TRBJ2-1
CATSDPGLAGAGNEQFF
>15|TRBV7-9|TRBJ1-1
CASSLGAGANTEAFF
>14|TRBV20-1|TRBJ2-5
CSAGGLAGRETQYF
>16|TRBV28|TRBJ1-5
CASSFATGNPNQPQHF
>14|TRBV12-3/TRBV12-4|TRBJ2-5
CASSLFRLVETQYF
>13|TRBV5-1|TRBJ2-3
CASSSEGVDTQYF
>14|TRBV29-1|TRBJ2-3
CSVVVVQSTDTQYF
>14|TRBV6-1|TRBJ2-7
CASSRGGGDYEQYF
>14|TRBV29-1|TRBJ1-2
CSVVTTGGGDGYTF
>16|TRBV2|TRBJ2-5
CASSARIRGASETQYF
>15|TRBV20-1|TRBJ2-1
CSARIALHSYNEQFF
>16|TRBV3-1|TRBJ2-4
CASSSLSGVAKNIQYF
>16|TRBV7-9|TRBJ2-1
CASSLGTSGRYNEQFF
>15|TRBV6-5|TRBJ2-6
CASSLVVSGADVLTF
>13|TRBV29-1|TRBJ1-1
CSVVASKRTEAFF